The next 10 T cell receptor beta chains were all read from a single sample in a study of blood T cell repertoires in COVID-19. Data came from immunoSEQ multiplex PCR; TCRdb stores just in-frame clones and leaves some out. The top ten clones hold 2% to 3% of a sample with around 230,000 clones, roughly 85% of them seen once. Sequencing was carried out using peripheral blood. Receptors were obtained from a woman aged 40 to 50 with active or convalescent COVID-19.

This rearrangement joins TRBV29-1 to TRBJ1-6; D may be TRBD1 (5 bases). Per germline, CDR1 SQVTM and CDR2 ANQGSEA. V shed 4 bases and J shed 10 bases, with 23 bases lying between them. The CDR3 runs to 16 residues. CDR3 region: CSVAVGREKVGSPLHF. For the CDR3, the DNA is TGCAGCGTTGCGGTGGGCAGGGAAAAGGTCGGGTCACCCCTCCACTTT.

This chain connects TRBV11-3 to TRBJ2-7, with D possibly matching TRBD1 (6 bases). Per germline, CDR1 SGHNT and CDR2 YENEEA. Trimming shortened V by 5 bases and J by 3 bases, and 17 bases separated the two germline ends. The CDR3 has 15 residues. In DNA form, the CDR3 reads TGTGCCAGCAGCCTGGAGACAGGAGGTGGCTACGAGCAGTACTTC. Protein: CASSLETGGGYEQYF.

V gene TRBV5-4 combines with J gene TRBJ2-5, with TRBD1 identical over 9 bases. The V segment lost 4 bases and the J segment 3 bases; nucleotides outside the gene matches: 4. The CDR3 has 14 amino acids. In germline, CDR1 is SGHNT, CDR2 YYREEE (reference sequence). Written as DNA, the CDR3 is TGTGCCAGCAGCAAGACAGGGGGGGAAGAGACCCAGTACTTC. Protein: CASSKTGGEETQYF.

CDR3 sequence: CASSLAGKGTDTQYF. CDR3 sequence (DNA): TGTGCCAGCAGCTTAGCGGGGAAGGGCACAGATACGCAGTATTTT. This chain joins TRBV7-3 and TRBJ2-3; D might be TRBD2 (6 bases). V lost 2 bases and J 1 base, leaving 10 bases between the germline ends. CDR3 length: 15 amino acids. Germline CDR1 is SGHTA and CDR2 is FQGTGA.

This chain joins TRBV11-3 and TRBJ1-4, with 8 positions matching TRBD1. V trimming: 5 bases; J trimming: 6 bases; junction bases outside the gene matches: 5. Germline CDR1 SGHNT, CDR2 YENEEA. This CDR3 is built from 14 residues. CDR3 bases: TGTGCCAGCAGCCGGACAGGGTCGGATGAAAAACTGTTTTTT. Its protein product is CASSRTGSDEKLFF. The full variable domain, with the rest looked up from reference TRBV11-3 and TRBJ1-4, is EAGVVQSPRYKIIEKKQPVAFWCNPISGHNTLYWYLQNLGQGPELLIRYENEEAVDDSQLPKDRFSAERLKGVDSTLKIQPAELGDSAVYLCASSRTGSDEKLFFGSGTQLSVL.

The J gene is TRBJ1-1, the V gene TRBV5-4, with D maybe TRBD1 (6 bases). The germline gives CDR1 SGHNT, CDR2 YYREEE (reference sequence). The CDR3 loop spans 14 amino acids. V gave up 1 base and J gave up 6 bases, with 13 bases separating them. CDR3 sequence: CASSLNGRGAEAFF. The CDR3 DNA sequence: TGTGCCAGCAGCTTGAATGGCAGGGGCGCTGAAGCTTTCTTT.

The rearrangement uses TRBV2 and TRBJ2-1, with 10 positions matching TRBD1. This CDR3 region has 12 residues. After removal of 6 bases from V and 7 bases from J, the junction contained 0 bases not matched to a gene. Germline V gene lookup returns CDR1 SNHLY and CDR2 FYNNEI. CDR3 amino acids: CASRGQGNEQFF. CDR3 coding DNA: TGTGCCAGCAGGGGACAGGGGAATGAGCAGTTCTTC.

CDR3 loop: CASSSKRGSTDTQYF. As DNA, the CDR3 is TGTGCCAGCAGCTCAAAGCGGGGAAGCACAGATACGCAGTATTTT. This chain links TRBV7-6 with TRBJ2-3; 7 bases line up with TRBD2. V lost 4 bases to trimming and J lost 0 bases; unmatched junction nucleotides: 4. The CDR3 sequence is 15 residues long. Germline CDR1 reads SGHVS; CDR2 reads FNYEAQ.

This rearrangement joins TRBV6-5 to TRBJ2-2; 7 bases map to TRBD2. CDR1 and CDR2 (germline): MNHEY, SVGAGI. The CDR3 consists of 15 residues. With 7 bases clipped from V and 4 bases from J, the junction kept 9 bases outside the gene matches. CDR3 DNA: TGTGCCAGCATAGTTTCGGCTAGCGGCACCGGGGAGCTGTTTTTT. Translation gives CASIVSASGTGELFF.

The V gene is TRBV2, the J gene TRBJ1-2; the D gene is possibly TRBD1 (6 bases). V lost 2 bases to trimming and J lost 4 bases, with 14 bases between them. Germline loops: CDR1 SNHLY, CDR2 FYNNEI. The CDR3 runs to 15 residues. The CDR3 sequence: CASSERGGVFYGYTF. The CDR3 DNA sequence: TGTGCCAGCAGTGAAAGGGGGGGAGTGTTCTATGGCTACACCTTC.